These 25 T cell receptor beta chains share one sample of origin, sequenced in a study of blood T cell repertoires in COVID-19. Only in-frame clones appear in the TCRdb table, and some are missing; sequencing was by immunoSEQ multiplex PCR. The sample lists 180,000 or so clones, 80% to 90% occurring once. Sequencing used peripheral blood. The receptors originated from a man in his 60s with acute or convalescent COVID-19.

V gene TRBV7-9 combines with J gene TRBJ1-2, with a tentative D call TRBD1 (6 bases). Per germline, CDR1 SEHNR and CDR2 FQNEAQ (reference sequence). This CDR3 is built from 17 residues. The V and J ends lost 4 bases and 3 bases respectively, with 21 bases between them. The CDR3 reads CASSSPIWDKDDYGYTF. CDR3 sequence (DNA): TGTGCCAGCAGCTCCCCGATATGGGACAAGGATGACTATGGCTACACCTTC.

The chain employs TRBV5-4 and TRBJ2-1; 9 bases fit TRBD2. CDR1 is SGHNT and CDR2 is YYREEE in the germline V gene (reference sequence). The length of the CDR3 is 14 residues. Trimming at V came to 4 bases and at J to 10 bases, leaving 9 bases not matched to a gene. This CDR3 reads CASSPTLTSGEQFF. The CDR3 bases are TGTGCCAGCAGCCCCACCCTGACTAGCGGAGAGCAGTTCTTC.

The CDR3 DNA reads TGTGCCAGCAGGGGGTTCGGAGGGGCCTATAATTCACCCCTCCACTTT. This translates into CASRGFGGAYNSPLHF. The chain has TRBV25-1 and TRBJ1-6, with D possibly being TRBD1 (5 bases). Trimming pared 6 bases from V and 2 bases from J, leaving 14 bases between. Germline CDR1 reads MGHDK; CDR2 reads SYGVNS. CDR3 size: 16 residues.

The J gene is TRBJ2-3, the V gene TRBV28; 10 bases agree with TRBD2. Germline assignment: CDR1 MDHEN and CDR2 SYDVKM. The CDR3 is made up of 15 amino acids. The V gene end was trimmed by 6 bases and the J gene end by 4 bases; junction bases not matched to a gene: 7. This CDR3 is CASSPAGGGADTQYF. Here the CDR3 DNA reads TGTGCCAGCAGCCCAGCGGGAGGGGGTGCAGATACGCAGTATTTT.

This chain uses TRBV7-8 with TRBJ2-1; 10 nucleotides agree with TRBD2. J lost 7 bases, V lost 1 base, and 7 bases had no gene match. Germline V gives CDR1 SGHVS, CDR2 FQNEAQ. The CDR3 is 16 residues long. DNA of the CDR3: TGTGCCAGCAGCTTAGGGGACTATAGCGGGAGGAATGAGCAGTTCTTC. Encoded protein: CASSLGDYSGRNEQFF.

The chain recombines TRBV5-6 with TRBJ2-7; D is possibly TRBD1 (6 bases). Germline CDR1 is SGHDT and CDR2 is YYEEEE. CDR3 length: 13 amino acids. The V and J ends lost 0 bases and 5 bases respectively, with 9 bases between them. The CDR3 region is CASSLVGGHEQYF. CDR3 sequence (DNA): TGTGCCAGCAGCTTGGTTGGGGGCCACGAGCAGTACTTC.

The V call is TRBV6-6, the J call TRBJ1-5; 10 bases align to TRBD1. Per the germline V gene, CDR1 is MNHNY and CDR2 is SVGAGI (reference sequence). The CDR3 covers 17 residues. J was trimmed by 6 bases and V by 5 bases; bases with no gene match: 13. The CDR3, as DNA: TGTGCCAGCAGTCCGACAGGGGGCGCATCCGTCGTTCAGCCCCAGCATTTT. Translated, it gives CASSPTGGASVVQPQHF.

This clone was counted between two and nine times. This chain uses TRBV30 with TRBJ1-1; D is perhaps TRBD1 (6 bases). Trimming stripped 0 bases from V and 2 bases from J, with 7 bases between. Germline CDR1 and CDR2: GTSNPN and SVGIG (reference sequence). This CDR3 region has 13 residues. The CDR3 DNA follows: TGTGCCTGGAGTGTACAGGGTAACACTGAAGCTTTCTTT. Translation: CAWSVQGNTEAFF.

The chain links TRBV14 to TRBJ1-4, with D unclear. Germline values: CDR1 SGHDN, CDR2 FVKESK. Trimming removed 1 base at V and 4 bases at J, with 13 bases between. CDR3 length: 16 amino acids. The CDR3 loop is CASSQGSPGFNEKLFF. The CDR3, as DNA: TGTGCCAGCAGCCAAGGATCCCCAGGTTTTAATGAAAAACTGTTTTTT. Full variable domain (outside the CDR3, taken from reference TRBV14 and TRBJ1-4): EAGVTQFPSHSVIEKGQTVTLRCDPISGHDNLYWYRRVMGKEIKFLLHFVKESKQDESGMPNNRFLAERTGGTYSTLKVQPAELEDSGVYFCASSQGSPGFNEKLFFGSGTQLSVL.

This clone appeared a single time. The rearrangement joins TRBV10-3 to TRBJ2-2, with D perhaps TRBD2 (6 bases). Between the trimmed V and J ends, which lost 6 bases and 3 bases, there was a span of 11 bases. This CDR3 region has 14 residues. Germline values: CDR1 ENHRY, CDR2 SYGVKD. The CDR3 DNA follows: TGTGCCATCAGGGATAGCGGAGACACCGGGGAGCTGTTTTTT. Its translation is CAIRDSGDTGELFF.

This clone was counted only a few times. The chain combines TRBV7-2 with TRBJ2-3; D is possibly TRBD2 (6 bases). CDR3 size: 16 residues. CDR1 is SGHTA, CDR2 FQGNSA, per germline. V lost 5 bases, J lost 2 bases, and 17 bases lay in between. Written as DNA, the CDR3 is TGTGCCAGCAGCGAATTCGGGACTCTTACCACAGATACGCAGTATTTT. Residues: CASSEFGTLTTDTQYF.

In this sample, this clone turned up once. The DNA of the CDR3 is TGTGCCAGCAGGCGTAGCGGGACGGGGGAGCAGTACTTC. Protein sequence: CASRRSGTGEQYF. V and J are TRBV12-3 or TRBV12-4 and TRBJ2-7; 8 nucleotides align to TRBD2. CDR3 length: 13 residues. J lost 7 bases, V lost 6 bases, and 8 bases had no gene match.

V and J are TRBV2 and TRBJ2-5; no clear D gene. Germline lookup yields CDR1 SNHLY and CDR2 FYNNEI. V was cut by 6 bases and J by 0 bases, with 8 bases left in between. The CDR3 is made up of 13 amino acids. CDR3 region: CASRARNQETQYF. The CDR3 DNA reads as TGTGCCAGCAGAGCAAGAAACCAAGAGACCCAGTACTTC.

This chain links TRBV2 with TRBJ2-1; no clear D gene. This CDR3 has 14 residues. Trimming removed 8 bases at V and 0 bases at J, with 11 bases between. The germline gives CDR1 SNHLY, CDR2 FYNNEI. This CDR3 reads CASPPTGSYNEQFF. The CDR3, as DNA: TGTGCCAGCCCTCCGACGGGCTCCTACAATGAGCAGTTCTTC.

The chain couples TRBV3-1 (or the pseudogene TRBV3-2) to TRBJ2-1, with 9 bases lining up with TRBD2. Germline CDR1 LGHDT, CDR2 YNNKEL (reference sequence). This CDR3 spans 18 amino acids. V was clipped by 1 base and J by 7 bases; unmatched bases: 14. Written as DNA, the CDR3 is TGTGCCAGCAGCCAAGCAGGTTGGGTAGCGGGAGCGGTGAATGAGCAGTTCTTC. Its protein is CASSQAGWVAGAVNEQFF.

This sequence joins TRBV9 and TRBJ2-3; 9 bases align to TRBD2. The trim removed 0 bases at V and 0 bases at J, leaving 5 bases unmatched. The germline V gene encodes CDR1 SGDLS and CDR2 YYNGEE. The length of the CDR3 is 17 residues. The CDR3 DNA reads as TGTGCCAGCAGCGTAGAGCCTAGCGGGACTAGCACAGATACGCAGTATTTT. This gives the protein CASSVEPSGTSTDTQYF.

The chain couples TRBV30 to TRBJ1-5, with a tentative D call TRBD1 (5 bases). The V gene's germline CDR1 is GTSNPN and CDR2 SVGIG (reference sequence). The V and J ends lost 0 bases and 6 bases respectively, with 12 bases between them. The CDR3 is made up of 14 amino acids. CDR3 amino acids: CAWSVGGDFQPQHF. The CDR3 coding sequence is TGTGCCTGGAGTGTAGGAGGGGATTTTCAGCCCCAGCATTTT. Combining the CDR3 with reference TRBV30 and TRBJ1-5 gives the whole variable domain SQTIHQWPATLVQPVGSPLSLECTVEGTSNPNLYWYRQAAGRGLQLLFYSVGIGQISSEVPQNLSASRPQDRQFILSSKKLLLSDSGFYLCAWSVGGDFQPQHFGDGTRLSIL.

This clone was counted only a few times. V gene TRBV10-3 combines with J gene TRBJ2-7; 9 bases map to TRBD2. The CDR3 spans 14 residues. Looked up from germline, CDR1 is ENHRY and CDR2 is SYGVKD. After removal of 3 bases from V and 4 bases from J, the junction contained 4 bases not matched to a gene. The CDR3 nucleotides are TGTGCCATCAGTGACGGGACTAGCATTTACGAGCAGTACTTC. Translation: CAISDGTSIYEQYF.

This chain connects TRBV13 to TRBJ2-3; TRBD2 matches 9 bases. The CDR3 consists of 16 residues. After removal of 2 bases from V and 1 base from J, the junction contained 4 bases not matched to a gene. Germline CDR1 PRHDT, CDR2 FYEKMQ (reference sequence). The DNA of the CDR3 is TGTGCCAGCAGCTTAATAGCGGGGGCCCGCACAGATACGCAGTATTTT. Residues: CASSLIAGARTDTQYF.

V is TRBV7-3 and J is TRBJ2-2; 11 nucleotides match TRBD1. V was pared by 4 bases and J by 7 bases, with 5 bases of the junction left unmatched. Germline V gene lookup returns CDR1 SGHTA and CDR2 FQGTGA. The length of the CDR3 is 15 residues. The CDR3 loop is CASSYGQGANGELFF. The CDR3 nucleotides are TGTGCCAGCAGCTATGGACAGGGGGCTAACGGGGAGCTGTTTTTT.

This clone showed up just a few times. The chain links TRBV12-3 or TRBV12-4 to TRBJ2-7, with D uncertain. Trimming stripped 1 base from V and 0 bases from J, with 4 bases between. This CDR3 spans 13 amino acids. CDR3 nucleotides: TGTGCCAGCAGTTTAGACTCCTCCTACGAGCAGTACTTC. Translating it yields CASSLDSSYEQYF.

The CDR3 bases are TGCGCCAGCAGCTCAGGGACAGGGGATAATTCACCCCTCCACTTT. The encoded protein is CASSSGTGDNSPLHF. The chain joins TRBV5-1 to TRBJ1-6; TRBD1 agrees at 10 bases. CDR3 length: 15 amino acids. V was clipped by 3 bases and J by 5 bases; unmatched bases: 2. The germline CDR1 and CDR2 sequences are SGHRS and YFSETQ.

The chain uses TRBV12-3 or TRBV12-4 and TRBJ2-1, with D uncertain. V lost 10 bases to trimming and J lost 6 bases, with 10 bases between them. The CDR3 has 11 residues. The CDR3 bases are TGTGCCATACGGGTTCTCAATGAGCAGTTCTTC. Its translation is CAIRVLNEQFF.

The chain couples TRBV29-1 to TRBJ2-1; D is perhaps TRBD2 (5 bases). Trimming cost V 4 bases and J 4 bases, with 11 bases left between them. The CDR3 has 13 residues. Germline CDR1 SQVTM, CDR2 ANQGSEA. For the CDR3, the DNA is TGCAGCGTTGTTGCTAGCAGGTACAATGAGCAGTTCTTC. Translating it yields CSVVASRYNEQFF.

This sequence joins TRBV28 and TRBJ1-2; D remains unclear. CDR3 length: 10 residues. Germline V gene data show CDR1 as MDHEN and CDR2 as SYDVKM. Between the trimmed V and J ends, which lost 3 bases and 9 bases, there was a span of 5 bases. CDR3 sequence: CASSFGSYTF. The CDR3 bases are TGTGCCAGCAGTTTCGGGAGCTACACCTTC.